This entry lists 30 T cell receptor beta chains sequenced from one sample in a study of response to subunit inactivated influenza vaccine. One entry per CDR3 protein results from TCRdb running MiXCR on the RT-PCR reads. Here the sample spans hundreds of thousands of distinct CDR3 sequences, around 16% being singletons. Sequenced material: PBMCs from blood, taken 11 to 12 days after vaccination. The receptors here all came from a man between 45 and 60 years old who received an inactivated influenza vaccine.

This chain connects TRBV5-1 to TRBJ2-1, with a weak D call TRBD1 (5 bases). Trimming removed 2 bases at V and 0 bases at J, with 9 bases between. The CDR3 consists of 15 residues. Germline V gives CDR1 SGHRS, CDR2 YFSETQ. The CDR3 is CASSLDSSSYNEQFF. As DNA, the CDR3 is TGCGCCAGCAGCTTAGACAGCAGCTCCTACAATGAGCAGTTCTTC.

This sequence joins TRBV28 and TRBJ2-5; D remains unclear. There are 12 residues in the CDR3. Germline loops: CDR1 MDHEN, CDR2 SYDVKM. V lost 2 bases and J 5 bases, leaving 6 bases between the germline ends. The CDR3 DNA reads TGTGCCAGCAGTTTAAGGATTGAGACCCAGTACTTC. Residues: CASSLRIETQYF.

The chain couples TRBV7-9 to TRBJ2-7, with no clear D. The ends were cut back, 5 bases at V and 3 bases at J, with 20 bases in the middle. CDR3 size: 16 residues. CDR1 is SEHNR and CDR2 is FQNEAQ in the germline V gene (reference sequence). CDR3 DNA sequence: TGTGCCAGCAGCCCCCCCCACCGGCTGGGTCTCTACGAGCAGTACTTC. Its protein product is CASSPPHRLGLYEQYF.

The sample holds a few counts of this clonotype. J is TRBJ2-5 and V is TRBV27; D call uncertain. Germline-derived CDR1 and CDR2 are MNHEY and SMNVEV (reference sequence). CDR3 size: 15 residues. The germline V and J ends were trimmed by 6 bases and 1 base, with 15 bases remaining between them. CDR3 residues: CASRLTTRSQETQYF. As DNA, the CDR3 is TGTGCCAGCAGGCTAACAACGAGGTCCCAAGAGACCCAGTACTTC.

In its sample, this clonotype was seen many times. The chain carries TRBV5-1 and TRBJ2-3; perhaps TRBD2 as D (5 bases). Trimming took 5 bases from V and 0 from J, leaving 10 bases between them. This CDR3 comprises 14 residues. Looked up from germline, CDR1 is SGHRS and CDR2 is YFSETQ. The CDR3 reads CASRRLLSTDTQYF. CDR3 sequence (DNA): TGCGCCAGCAGGAGACTACTTAGCACAGATACGCAGTATTTT.

J is TRBJ2-7 and V is TRBV9; the D gene is possibly TRBD2 (5 bases). This CDR3 comprises 15 residues. V gave up 3 bases and J gave up 2 bases, with 15 bases separating them. Germline V CDR1 and CDR2: SGDLS, YYNGEE. In DNA, the CDR3 is TGTGCCAGCAGCGCCCATGACGGGGTCCCCTACGAGCAGTACTTC. It specifies CASSAHDGVPYEQYF.

This clonotype was detected only a few times. The rearrangement uses TRBV3-1 and TRBJ2-2, with D tentatively TRBD1 or TRBD2 (5 bases each). The CDR3 runs 16 residues. Trimming took 3 bases from V and 6 from J, leaving 17 bases between them. Germline V gene data show CDR1 as LGHDT and CDR2 as YNNKEL (reference sequence). DNA for the CDR3: TGTGCCAGCAGCCATAGCCGGGGCTGGGGGTCCGGGGAGCTGTTTTTT. This sequence encodes CASSHSRGWGSGELFF.

In this sample, this clonotype turned up a few times. The chain links TRBV20-1 to TRBJ1-5, with 9 nucleotides matching TRBD1. With 6 bases clipped from V and 7 bases from J, the junction kept 7 bases outside the gene matches. The CDR3 contains 13 residues. Germline V gives CDR1 DFQATT, CDR2 SNEGSKA (reference sequence). The CDR3 region is CSAWDREGQPQHF. In nucleotides, the CDR3 is TGCAGTGCCTGGGACAGGGAAGGCCAGCCCCAGCATTTT.

This clonotype was observed a few times. The chain links TRBV7-2 to TRBJ2-2; D gene ambiguous. The CDR3 is made up of 14 amino acids. Germline V gives CDR1 SGHTA, CDR2 FQGNSA. V lost 5 bases to trimming and J lost 7 bases, with 14 bases between them. CDR3 bases: TGTGCCAGCAGCCCGGACCGAGCCGGCGGGGAGCTGTTTTTT. Amino acids: CASSPDRAGGELFF.

The chain joins TRBV7-6 to TRBJ2-7; 11 bases match TRBD2. With V trimmed by 4 bases and J by 3 bases, 5 bases remained unmatched. The CDR3 extends over 15 amino acids. Germline V lookup: CDR1 SGHVS, CDR2 FNYEAQ. CDR3 sequence (DNA): TGTGCCAGCAGCTCGAGGACTAGCGGGCACTACGAGCAGTACTTC. This sequence encodes CASSSRTSGHYEQYF.

V gene TRBV5-1 combines with J gene TRBJ2-5; 9 bases agree with TRBD2. The CDR3 sequence is 19 residues long. J was trimmed by 5 bases and V by 7 bases; bases with no gene match: 24. Looked up from germline, CDR1 is SGHRS and CDR2 is YFSETQ. The CDR3 nucleotides read TGCGCCAGCCGACTACGACCGGGACTAGCATCTTCTTTTTTTGAGACCCAGTACTTC. Residues: CASRLRPGLASSFFETQYF. Full variable domain (missing parts from reference TRBV5-1 and TRBJ2-5): KAGVTQTPRYLIKTRGQQVTLSCSPISGHRSVSWYQQTPGQGLQFLFEYFSETQRNKGNFPGRFSGRQFSNSRSEMNVSTLELGDSALYLCASRLRPGLASSFFETQYFGPGTRLLVL.

This clonotype was observed a few times. The DNA of the CDR3 is TGCAGTGCTGCCACAGAGTGGAGCCCCTACGAGCAGTACTTC. Encoded protein: CSAATEWSPYEQYF. This chain links TRBV20-1 with TRBJ2-7; D uncertain. Per the germline V gene, CDR1 is DFQATT and CDR2 is SNEGSKA (reference sequence). This CDR3 has 14 residues. Trimming removed 5 bases at V and 2 bases at J, with 16 bases between.

This clonotype was recorded a few times. The rearrangement links TRBV29-1 to TRBJ2-7; TRBD2 is a possible D gene (7 bases). CDR3 length: 13 amino acids. Germline V gene data show CDR1 as SQVTM and CDR2 as ANQGSEA. Trimming removed 7 bases from V and 2 bases from J, with 15 bases in between. CDR3 DNA sequence: TGCAGCGCTATTGGGGAGGGGGCCTACGAGCAGTACTTC. Translation: CSAIGEGAYEQYF.

This clonotype was counted a few times. The chain carries TRBV25-1 and TRBJ2-1; the match to TRBD2 covers 9 bases. The CDR3 runs 14 residues. In germline, CDR1 is MGHDK, CDR2 SYGVNS. The J segment lost 4 bases and the V segment lost 6 bases, leaving 4 bases of the junction unmatched. CDR3 loop: CASRVAGVYNEQFF. The CDR3 DNA is TGTGCCAGCAGGGTAGCGGGAGTGTACAATGAGCAGTTCTTC.

The rearrangement links TRBV9 to TRBJ2-5, with 11 nucleotides matching TRBD1. The CDR3 extends over 15 amino acids. V gave up 3 bases and J gave up 4 bases; unmatched junction bases: 5. The germline gives CDR1 SGDLS, CDR2 YYNGEE. Written as DNA, the CDR3 is TGTGCCAGCAGCGCAGGACAGGGGGCGAGAGAGACCCAGTACTTC. Its translation is CASSAGQGARETQYF.

This chain joins TRBV20-1 and TRBJ2-1; 10 nucleotides match TRBD2. CDR1 DFQATT and CDR2 SNEGSKA come from the germline V gene (reference sequence). The CDR3 is made up of 16 amino acids. The ends lost 0 bases at V and 4 bases at J; junction bases unmatched: 6. CDR3 sequence (DNA): TGCAGTGCTAGAGATCCCGAGCGGGGGGGATACAATGAGCAGTTCTTC. Amino acid sequence: CSARDPERGGYNEQFF.

The chain uses TRBV9 and TRBJ2-1; D is ambiguous. Per germline, CDR1 SGDLS and CDR2 YYNGEE. This CDR3 is 14 amino acids long. V was pared by 2 bases and J by 3 bases, with 9 bases between. CDR3 DNA: TGTGCCAGCAGCGTGGTCGGAGACTACAATGAGCAGTTCTTC. Translation gives CASSVVGDYNEQFF.

The genes are TRBV4-3 and TRBJ2-3; TRBD2 matches 9 bases. Germline values: CDR1 LGHNA, CDR2 YSLEER. Trimming cost V 0 bases and J 6 bases; bases outside gene matches: 10. This CDR3 has 17 residues. The CDR3 sequence is CASSQESSGDLRDTQYF. The DNA of the CDR3 is TGCGCCAGCAGCCAAGAATCTAGCGGGGATCTTAGGGATACGCAGTATTTT.

Only a few counts were recorded for this clonotype. The chain uses TRBV6-2 or TRBV6-3 and TRBJ1-1; the D gene is possibly TRBD1 (5 bases). The V end lost 9 bases, the J end lost 7 bases, and 24 bases lay between the germline ends. CDR3 size: 15 residues. Germline loops: CDR1 MNHEY, CDR2 SVGEGT. The CDR3 DNA sequence: TGTGCCAGAGAGTACCGGGACCTTGCGGGGGATGAAGCTTTCTTT. Translated: CAREYRDLAGDEAFF.

The chain is built from TRBV7-9 and TRBJ2-5; D is unresolved. V lost 2 bases to trimming and J lost 5 bases, with 12 bases between them. The CDR3 is made up of 14 amino acids. Germline V gives CDR1 SEHNR, CDR2 FQNEAQ (reference sequence). For the CDR3, the DNA is TGTGCCAGCAGCTTAACCCTATTGGAGGAGACCCAGTACTTC. Translated: CASSLTLLEETQYF.

J is TRBJ2-7 and V is TRBV12-3 or TRBV12-4; 14 bases map to TRBD2. This CDR3 is built from 17 residues. V dropped 3 bases and J dropped 6; count of bases not matched to a gene: 10. The CDR3 bases are TGTGCCAGCAGTTTTCCCACGGGACTAGCGGGAGCCAGCGAGCAGTACTTC. Translating gives CASSFPTGLAGASEQYF.

This clonotype was detected ten times or more. The V and J genes are TRBV6-1 and TRBJ1-6; D might be TRBD1 (5 bases). Trimming stripped 6 bases from V and 14 bases from J, with 23 bases between. Germline V gene lookup returns CDR1 MNHNS and CDR2 SASEGT. The CDR3 loop spans 15 amino acids. CDR3 residues: CASRSGTGPFPSLHF. The CDR3 DNA sequence: TGTGCCAGCAGGTCCGGGACCGGTCCATTTCCGTCCCTCCACTTT.

This clonotype was picked up a small number of times. The CDR3 spells CASSVLGAGYINPSYEQYF. In DNA, the CDR3 is TGTGCCAGCAGTGTTCTAGGGGCGGGATACATTAATCCCTCCTACGAGCAGTACTTC. The rearrangement uses TRBV28 and TRBJ2-7; possibly TRBD2 for D (6 bases). The CDR3 totals 19 residues. Germline values: CDR1 MDHEN, CDR2 SYDVKM. The V end lost 5 bases, the J end lost 0 bases, and 26 bases lay between the germline ends.

CDR3 in DNA: TGTGCCAGCAGCTTAGCGCGGGGACAAAGAAGTCAGCCCCAGCATTTT. Protein: CASSLARGQRSQPQHF. The chain combines TRBV7-9 with TRBJ1-5; D might be TRBD1 (6 bases). This CDR3 has 16 amino acids. V gave up 0 bases and J gave up 6 bases, with 15 bases separating them. Germline V CDR1 and CDR2: SEHNR, FQNEAQ (reference sequence).

V usage is TRBV12-3 or TRBV12-4 and J usage is TRBJ2-2; D is uncertain. V gave up 3 bases and J gave up 9 bases, with 8 bases separating them. The CDR3 is 12 amino acids. The CDR3 protein is CASSLYRRELFF. CDR3 sequence (DNA): TGTGCCAGCAGTTTGTACCGGAGGGAGCTGTTTTTT.

The chain combines TRBV6-2 or TRBV6-3 with TRBJ2-2, with D perhaps matching TRBD1 or TRBD2 (6 bases each). Trimming cost V 8 bases and J 0 bases, with 16 bases left between them. CDR3 size: 16 residues. Germline CDR1 MNHEY, CDR2 SVGEGT. CDR3 bases: TGTGCCAGCTTTCGGGGGCGGAACGCGAACACCGGGGAGCTGTTTTTT. It is translated as CASFRGRNANTGELFF.

This clonotype was recorded many times. V and J are TRBV5-1 and TRBJ2-4; 8 nucleotides agree with TRBD1. CDR3 size: 14 residues. J was trimmed by 6 bases and V by 4 bases; bases with no gene match: 6. CDR1 SGHRS and CDR2 YFSETQ come from the germline V gene. For the CDR3, the DNA is TGCGCCAGCAGCGGACAGGGACTTTTAAACATTCAGTACTTC. This translates into CASSGQGLLNIQYF.

The chain uses TRBV29-1 and TRBJ2-1; 9 nucleotides match TRBD1. V lost 7 bases, J lost 3 bases, and 7 bases stayed unmatched. This CDR3 region has 14 residues. CDR1 SQVTM and CDR2 ANQGSEA come from the germline V gene. In DNA, the CDR3 is TGCAGCGCCACGACAGGGGGACGCTACAATGAGCAGTTCTTC. Translated, it gives CSATTGGRYNEQFF.

The chain links TRBV18 to TRBJ2-1, with 14 bases that match TRBD2. V shed 6 bases, J shed 5 bases, and the junction held 6 bases outside the gene matches. Germline V gene data show CDR1 as KGHSH and CDR2 as LQKENI. There are 16 residues in the CDR3. CDR3 amino acids: CASSGTSGGVNNEQFF. The CDR3 bases are TGTGCCAGCTCCGGGACTAGCGGGGGAGTTAACAATGAGCAGTTCTTC.

This clonotype was counted at least ten times. The genes are TRBV12-3 or TRBV12-4 and TRBJ2-1; D perhaps matches TRBD1 (7 bases). The CDR3 totals 15 residues. V was cut by 5 bases and J by 7 bases, with 18 bases left in between. This CDR3 reads CASSGGTVPGNEQFF. The CDR3 DNA is TGTGCCAGCAGTGGCGGGACAGTCCCCGGGAATGAGCAGTTCTTC.